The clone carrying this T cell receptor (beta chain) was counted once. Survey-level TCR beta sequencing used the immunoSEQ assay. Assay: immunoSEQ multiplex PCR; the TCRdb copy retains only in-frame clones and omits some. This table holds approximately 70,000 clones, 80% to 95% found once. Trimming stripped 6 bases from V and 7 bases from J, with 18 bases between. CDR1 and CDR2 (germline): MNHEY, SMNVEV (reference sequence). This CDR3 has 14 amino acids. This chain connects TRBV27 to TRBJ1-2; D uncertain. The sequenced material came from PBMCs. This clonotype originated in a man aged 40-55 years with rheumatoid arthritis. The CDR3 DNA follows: TGTGCCAGCAGCTTTATAATGGCCTTAGGTGGCTACACCTTC. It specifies CASSFIMALGGYTF.